The source of this T cell receptor (beta chain) is a study of identical twins listed by TCRdb under 2016. Turning to the overall study: The study deep-sequenced TCR alpha and beta repertoires from monozygotic twins, unrelated adults of various ages and cord blood to test whether fetal clonotypes persist. To rule out contamination, replicate twin experiments were performed at different times with different library preparation protocols. General study outcomes and caveats: Conclusions relied on cross-sectional statistical analysis, since the same donors could not be followed over many years. Fewer insertions were carried by abundant cord blood beta clonotypes; a weaker similar trend was observed in young adult naive repertoires, while no such trend was observed in memory repertoires. Zero-insertion analyses could be partly confounded by invariant T cells such as MAIT and iNKT, although diverse VJ usage argued against such confounding for most clonotypes. In monozygotic twins, out-of-frame TCR alpha sharing was systematically underestimated by recombination models, although the models agreed with sharing between unrelated individuals. Compared with coincidental sharing between unrelated individuals, out-of-frame TCR alpha sequences shared between twins had an excess of sequences with low generation probability. In beta out-of-frame sequences, excess twin sharing was weaker, because having fewer shared sequences lowered the signal-to-noise ratio.

Library preparation employed 5' RACE. Instrument on record: Illumina HiSeq 2000. Template switching added a universal primer binding site, and the final cDNA carried a unique molecular identifier that allowed TCR cDNA molecules to be counted accurately. Specific primers in the conserved constant-segment region were used to synthesize first-strand cDNA for the TCR alpha and beta chains. To control for contamination, each cDNA library was double barcoded with a SMART-Mk sample barcode plus Illumina barcodes. TruSeq adapter sequences along with Illumina sample barcodes were introduced in two successive PCR steps. The TCR alpha and beta cDNA libraries were sequenced on the Illumina HiSeq platform using custom primers. The authors' pipeline ran thus. MiGEC was used to process raw reads and extract unique molecular identifiers, and MiXCR was used to find CDR3 positions. Recombination models were inferred per individual with the repgenHMM and IGoR tools using an EM algorithm. Shared clonotypes were analyzed with the tcR package in R, and sharing was normalized by the product of cloneset sizes. Out-of-frame nonproductive sequences were analyzed to study raw recombination free of thymic and clonal selection effects. TCRdb redid the processing of the public reads, applying fastp at Q25 and MiXCR, and retained in-frame beta chains. When rows share a CDR3 protein, they turn into one entry using the most common DNA and genes. In this record, the V and J calls reflect TCRdb's handling and not the investigators' own analysis. Recorded for this sample are some 330,000 distinct CDR3 sequences; roughly 10% of them occurred a single time. The top ten constitute about 8.1% of the sample.

The CDR3, cysteine through phenylalanine, is 13 amino acids long. Only CDR3 DNA is held: 39 bases, read in frame from base 1. V and J are truncated by 1 base and 4 bases respectively, leaving an intervening sequence of 7 bases. CDR1 SEHNR and CDR2 FQNEAQ were looked up in the germline V gene (reference sequence). All donors were healthy Caucasians. The researchers also sequenced three unrelated adults who were not twins: a male aged 18 to 30, a male aged 50 to 59, and a female aged 50 to 59. Miltenyi CD45RO+ enrichment and human naive T-cell isolation kits were used to isolate memory (CD45RO+) and naive T cells from PBMC. Note on this clonotype: There is no known antigen for this receptor. Per-nucleotide qualities are absent, and no much larger clonotype sits a single base away.

Here the chain combines TRBV7-9 and TRBJ1-1; too little of a D gene remains to name it. The receptor was derived from a woman aged 45-65 years in good health. Sequenced material: naive T cells sorted from blood. The cell subset or site label here, explained by the study, means: cells isolated with a human naive T-cell isolation kit. The bases read TGTGCCAGCAGCTTAGACGATGTCACTGAAGCTTTCTTT. It is translated as CASSLDDVTEAFF.